The sequence of this T cell receptor beta chain was determined in a study of CD8+ T cells in alopecia areata. Across the whole study: Affected scalp percentage set treated patients' severity scores.

Study conclusions and caveats: There were also resident alphabeta T cells of normal skin sequenced in scalp samples. Against the mouse data, patients shared TCRs less clearly, possibly for HLA reasons. More clonal than normal scalp was lesional scalp, particularly alopecia totalis/universalis.

Regarding treatment: oral pan-JAK inhibitor, 5-10 mg twice daily. Extracted RNA was reverse transcribed, and the resulting cDNA served as sequencing template. This table comes from immunoSEQ multiplex PCR, and its TCRdb copy is limited to in-frame clones, with some not included. The data show roughly 73,000 clones, around 30% seen once. J was trimmed by 1 base and V by 6 bases; bases with no gene match: 5. The germline gives CDR1 SQVTM, CDR2 ANQGSEA. The CDR3 is made up of 14 amino acids. About this clone: Its antigen remains unknown.

The rearrangement links TRBV29-1 to TRBJ2-1; 8 positions match TRBD2. This receptor was taken from a human donor with alopecia areata. The sequencing used CD8+ T cells sorted from blood, collected at week 4, from a patient treated with tofacitinib. CDR3: CSVLTSGSYNEQFF. In DNA, the CDR3 is TGCAGCGTCTTAACTAGCGGTTCCTACAATGAGCAGTTCTTC.